The 28 T cell receptor beta chains reported below all come from one sample, sequenced in a study of siplizumab effects on memory and regulatory T cells. Sequenced by immunoSEQ multiplex PCR; TCRdb stores in-frame clones only, minus some. The data show over 80,000 clones, roughly 94% seen once. The sequenced sample was non-Treg CD4+ T cells sorted from blood. The source is a human donor in good health.

The gene calls are TRBV5-8 and TRBJ1-5; tentative D call: TRBD1 (6 bases). CDR1 and CDR2 from the germline V gene are SGHTS and YDEGEE. The ends were cut back, 0 bases at V and 5 bases at J, with 12 bases in the middle. The CDR3 runs 15 residues. The CDR3 region is CASSLDTGLDQPQHF. CDR3 DNA sequence: TGTGCCAGCAGCTTGGACACAGGGTTGGATCAGCCCCAGCATTTT.

V is TRBV6-5 and J is TRBJ1-5; possible D gene TRBD1, 6 bases. With 6 bases removed from V and 1 base from J, the gap between germline ends came to 13 bases. Germline loops: CDR1 MNHEY, CDR2 SVGAGI. The CDR3 is 15 amino acids. CDR3 region: CASSPIRGSNQPQHF. CDR3 DNA: TGTGCCAGCAGCCCGATAAGGGGGAGCAATCAGCCCCAGCATTTT.

The chain joins TRBV19 to TRBJ1-1; D is undetermined. The germline V gene has CDR1 LNHDA and CDR2 SQIVND (reference sequence). The CDR3 contains 15 residues. V dropped 4 bases and J dropped 4 bases, with 16 bases sitting between them. Here the CDR3 DNA reads TGTGCCAGTAGTACCCAAGGACTCCCCACCACTGAAGCTTTCTTT. This translates into CASSTQGLPTTEAFF.

This sequence joins TRBV30 and TRBJ1-1; perhaps TRBD1 as D (5 bases). Trimming took off 8 bases at V and 3 bases at J, with 13 bases between the two ends. This CDR3 contains 12 residues. In germline, CDR1 is GTSNPN, CDR2 SVGIG (reference sequence). The chain's CDR3 is CALWGDYTEAFF. CDR3 in DNA: TGTGCCCTTTGGGGGGATTACACTGAAGCTTTCTTT.

This chain uses TRBV29-1 with TRBJ2-1; TRBD1 might be the D (6 bases). CDR1 is SQVTM and CDR2 is ANQGSEA in the germline V gene. The CDR3 extends over 18 amino acids. Trimming pared 5 bases from V and 6 bases from J, leaving 29 bases between. The CDR3 sequence: CSVQNPAKGEWSVNEQFF. DNA of the CDR3: TGCAGCGTTCAAAACCCTGCCAAGGGGGAATGGAGCGTCAATGAGCAGTTCTTC.

V is TRBV5-4 and J is TRBJ1-2; D may be TRBD1 (5 bases). The CDR3 runs 14 residues. Germline CDR1 reads SGHNT; CDR2 reads YYREEE (reference sequence). Trimming cost V 4 bases and J 4 bases, with 14 bases left between them. The CDR3 bases are TGTGCCAGCAGCCAGCGGGACGGGCTCTATGGCTACACCTTC. Its translation is CASSQRDGLYGYTF.

A single count supports this clone. V is TRBV28 and J is TRBJ2-7, with D unresolved. V was cut by 6 bases and J by 6 bases, with 15 bases left in between. Per the germline V gene, CDR1 is MDHEN and CDR2 is SYDVKM. The CDR3 is 13 residues long. This CDR3 reads CASRPDRVSEQYF. CDR3 nucleotide sequence: TGTGCCAGCAGACCGGACCGGGTGTCCGAGCAGTACTTC.

This clone appeared once. The rearrangement joins TRBV28 to TRBJ1-2; TRBD1 is a possible D gene (5 bases). The CDR3 is made up of 12 amino acids. Germline V gene lookup returns CDR1 MDHEN and CDR2 SYDVKM. Trimming left V 2 bases short and J 7 bases short, with 8 bases between. The CDR3 protein is CASSLQGGGYTF. The DNA for the CDR3 is TGTGCCAGCAGTTTACAGGGTGGTGGCTACACCTTC.

V and J are TRBV7-8 and TRBJ1-4; D is ambiguous. CDR1 is SGHVS and CDR2 is FQNEAQ in the germline V gene. The CDR3 loop spans 11 amino acids. The ends were cut back, 3 bases at V and 8 bases at J, with 4 bases in the middle. The CDR3 loop reads CASSFGEKLFF. Here the CDR3 DNA reads TGTGCCAGCAGCTTTGGGGAAAAACTGTTTTTT.

J is TRBJ2-1 and V is TRBV30; D possibly corresponds to TRBD1 (5 bases). Trimming shortened V by 3 bases and J by 9 bases, and 9 bases separated the two germline ends. The V gene's germline CDR1 is GTSNPN and CDR2 SVGIG (reference sequence). This CDR3 spans 11 amino acids. CDR3 region: CAWRSRGEQFF. CDR3 nucleotide sequence: TGTGCCTGGAGGAGTAGGGGTGAGCAGTTCTTC.

The chain links TRBV27 to TRBJ2-1; D is perhaps TRBD1 (6 bases). In germline, CDR1 is MNHEY, CDR2 SMNVEV (reference sequence). CDR3 length equals 12 residues. Trimming took off 6 bases at V and 7 bases at J, with 10 bases between the two ends. The CDR3 region is CASRHRENEQFF. The CDR3 bases are TGTGCCAGCAGACACAGGGAGAATGAGCAGTTCTTC.

The CDR3, as DNA: TGTGCCAGCAGCCTCACAAAGAGGGCGGGTACAGATACGCAGTATTTT. It is translated as CASSLTKRAGTDTQYF. J is TRBJ2-3 and V is TRBV7-9, with a tentative D call TRBD2 (5 bases). CDR1 and CDR2 (germline): SEHNR, FQNEAQ (reference sequence). Trimming shortened V by 5 bases and J by 3 bases, and 18 bases separated the two germline ends. This CDR3 is built from 16 residues.

This chain joins TRBV6-5 and TRBJ1-1; D uncertain. This CDR3 is 13 amino acids long. Germline lookup yields CDR1 MNHEY and CDR2 SVGAGI. V was pared by 3 bases and J by 1 base, with 6 bases between. CDR3 in DNA: TGTGCCAGCAGTTATACGGAGAACACTGAAGCTTTCTTT. This gives the protein CASSYTENTEAFF.

CDR3 residues: CASSPRYGPPNEQYF. In nucleotides, the CDR3 is TGTGCCAGCAGCCCACGCTACGGACCACCGAACGAGCAGTACTTC. This chain links TRBV11-1 with TRBJ2-7; no definite D call. V lost 5 bases and J 5 bases, leaving 19 bases between the germline ends. The germline V gene has CDR1 SGHAT and CDR2 FQDESV (reference sequence). This CDR3 region has 15 residues.

V usage is TRBV2 and J usage is TRBJ2-7; no reliable D call. Per germline, CDR1 SNHLY and CDR2 FYNNEI. V lost 0 bases and J 9 bases, leaving 12 bases between the germline ends. This CDR3 spans 13 amino acids. CDR3 DNA sequence: TGTGCCAGCAGTGAAGCGATATGGGAAAGGCAGTACTTC. Protein sequence: CASSEAIWERQYF.

The chain is built from TRBV19 and TRBJ2-3, with TRBD2 identical over 7 bases. This CDR3 region has 14 residues. J lost 6 bases, V lost 7 bases, and 10 bases had no gene match. Per the germline V gene, CDR1 is LNHDA and CDR2 is SQIVND (reference sequence). CDR3 coding DNA: TGTGCCAGTACATGGGGGGGTTTGGGCGATACGCAGTATTTT. It translates to CASTWGGLGDTQYF.

Only one count was recorded for this clone. The chain links TRBV18 to TRBJ2-1; D is ambiguous. With 2 bases removed from V and 8 bases from J, the gap between germline ends came to 13 bases. Germline V gene lookup returns CDR1 KGHSH and CDR2 LQKENI. The CDR3 sequence is 14 residues long. CDR3 sequence: CASSPSSPSYEQFF. The CDR3 bases are TGTGCCAGCTCACCATCTTCGCCTTCTTATGAGCAGTTCTTC. Complete variable domain (other parts from reference TRBV18 and TRBJ2-1): NAGVMQNPRHLVRRRGQEARLRCSPMKGHSHVYWYRQLPEEGLKFMVYLQKENIIDESGMPKERFSAEFPKEGPSILRIQQVVRGDSAAYFCASSPSSPSYEQFFGPGTRLTVL.

This chain uses TRBV19 with TRBJ1-5; a possible D gene is TRBD1 (5 bases). The CDR3 totals 16 residues. CDR1 is LNHDA and CDR2 is SQIVND in the germline V gene (reference sequence). V dropped 5 bases and J dropped 0 bases, with 14 bases sitting between them. The CDR3, as DNA: TGTGCCAGTAGTCACTTGGGGGGGTATAGCAATCAGCCCCAGCATTTT. Protein product: CASSHLGGYSNQPQHF.

The chain employs TRBV28 and TRBJ2-7; no reliable D call. V dropped 2 bases and J dropped 3 bases, with 5 bases sitting between them. The CDR3 covers 12 residues. In germline, CDR1 is MDHEN, CDR2 SYDVKM. The CDR3 here is CASSLNGYEQYF. CDR3 bases: TGTGCCAGCAGTTTAAATGGCTACGAGCAGTACTTC.

The chain links TRBV6-1 to TRBJ1-1; 7 nucleotides align to TRBD1. V lost 3 bases to trimming and J lost 6 bases; unmatched junction nucleotides: 4. Germline CDR1 and CDR2: MNHNS and SASEGT. The CDR3 consists of 13 residues. The CDR3 protein is CASSDPGGSEAFF. In DNA, the CDR3 is TGTGCCAGCAGTGACCCAGGGGGTTCTGAAGCTTTCTTT.

The genes are TRBV2 and TRBJ1-2, with TRBD1 matching 7 bases. CDR3 length: 13 amino acids. V dropped 6 bases and J dropped 1; count of bases not matched to a gene: 2. Per germline, CDR1 SNHLY and CDR2 FYNNEI. CDR3 residues: CASRGTVNYGYTF. The CDR3 nucleotides are TGTGCCAGCAGGGGGACAGTTAACTATGGCTACACCTTC.

The rearrangement links TRBV7-9 to TRBJ2-7, with 9 bases identical to TRBD1. The V and J ends lost 8 bases and 5 bases, in that order; junction bases with no gene match: 13. The germline CDR1 and CDR2 sequences are SEHNR and FQNEAQ (reference sequence). The CDR3 is 15 amino acids. The CDR3 region is CASRSTGQGSHEQYF. The DNA of the CDR3 is TGTGCCAGCCGATCTACGGGACAGGGTTCCCACGAGCAGTACTTC.

The chain carries TRBV19 and TRBJ1-2; TRBD1 matches at 9 bases. The CDR3 runs to 15 residues. J lost 5 bases, V lost 4 bases, and 8 bases had no gene match. Germline CDR1 is LNHDA and CDR2 is SQIVND (reference sequence). The CDR3 loop reads CASSTPGQGTYGYTF. CDR3 coding DNA: TGTGCCAGTAGTACCCCGGGACAGGGCACTTATGGCTACACCTTC.

V and J are TRBV28 and TRBJ1-2; D gene unclear. Germline assignment: CDR1 MDHEN and CDR2 SYDVKM. This CDR3 region has 11 residues. V was pared by 3 bases and J by 4 bases, with 3 bases between. Here the CDR3 DNA reads TGTGCCAGCAGTTTCGGCTATGGCTACACCTTC. This codes for CASSFGYGYTF.

The chain joins TRBV5-1 to TRBJ2-3, with 10 positions matching TRBD2. Trimming at V came to 4 bases and at J to 3 bases, leaving 11 bases not matched to a gene. This CDR3 contains 17 residues. Per germline, CDR1 SGHRS and CDR2 YFSETQ. The CDR3 loop reads CASSLGRPTSGTDTQYF. The CDR3 DNA follows: TGCGCCAGCAGCCTTGGGCGCCCGACTAGCGGGACAGATACGCAGTATTTT.

The V gene is TRBV25-1, the J gene TRBJ1-5, with D possibly being TRBD1 (5 bases). The CDR3 is 13 residues long. Germline CDR1 MGHDK, CDR2 SYGVNS. Trimming shortened V by 3 bases and J by 5 bases, and 8 bases separated the two germline ends. The CDR3 loop is CASSDRDHQPQHF. CDR3 DNA: TGTGCCAGCAGTGACAGGGATCATCAGCCCCAGCATTTT.

The chain uses TRBV5-1 and TRBJ2-2, with a tentative D call TRBD1 (5 bases). V lost 2 bases and J 4 bases, leaving 12 bases between the germline ends. Germline CDR1 SGHRS, CDR2 YFSETQ. The CDR3 loop spans 15 amino acids. CDR3 sequence: CASSFWQGGTGELFF. In DNA form, the CDR3 reads TGCGCCAGCAGCTTTTGGCAGGGCGGCACCGGGGAGCTGTTTTTT.

The rearrangement uses TRBV18 and TRBJ2-3, with D perhaps matching TRBD1 (6 bases). V was shortened by 3 bases and J by 5 bases, with 15 bases between the two germline ends. This CDR3 spans 15 amino acids. Germline lookup yields CDR1 KGHSH and CDR2 LQKENI. As DNA, the CDR3 is TGTGCCAGCTCACCGAACATGGGGGCCCGAGATACGCAGTATTTT. Translation: CASSPNMGARDTQYF.